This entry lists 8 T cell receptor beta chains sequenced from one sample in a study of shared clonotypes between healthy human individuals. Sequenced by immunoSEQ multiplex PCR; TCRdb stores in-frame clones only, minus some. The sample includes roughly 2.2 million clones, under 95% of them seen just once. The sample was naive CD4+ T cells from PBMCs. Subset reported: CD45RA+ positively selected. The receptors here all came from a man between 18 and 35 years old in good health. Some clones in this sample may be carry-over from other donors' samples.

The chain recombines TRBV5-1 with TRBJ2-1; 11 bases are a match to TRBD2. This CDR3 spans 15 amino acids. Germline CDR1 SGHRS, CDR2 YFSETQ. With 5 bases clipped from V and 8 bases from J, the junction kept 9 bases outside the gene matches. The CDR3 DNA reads TGCGCCAGCAGTACCAGGACTAGCGGGTTAGATGAGCAGTTCTTC. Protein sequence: CASSTRTSGLDEQFF.

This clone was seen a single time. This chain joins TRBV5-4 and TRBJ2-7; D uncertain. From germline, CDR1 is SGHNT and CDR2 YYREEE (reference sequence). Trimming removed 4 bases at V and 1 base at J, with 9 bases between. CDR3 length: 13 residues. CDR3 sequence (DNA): TGTGCCAGCAGCGAAGTGGGGTCCTACGAGCAGTACTTC. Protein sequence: CASSEVGSYEQYF.

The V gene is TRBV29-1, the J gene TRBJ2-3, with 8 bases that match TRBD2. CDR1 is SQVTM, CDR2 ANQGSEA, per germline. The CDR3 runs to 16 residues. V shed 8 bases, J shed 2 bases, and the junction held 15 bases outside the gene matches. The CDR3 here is CSTPSGLAGLTDTQYF. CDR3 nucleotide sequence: TGCAGCACCCCCTCGGGTCTAGCGGGCCTCACAGATACGCAGTATTTT.

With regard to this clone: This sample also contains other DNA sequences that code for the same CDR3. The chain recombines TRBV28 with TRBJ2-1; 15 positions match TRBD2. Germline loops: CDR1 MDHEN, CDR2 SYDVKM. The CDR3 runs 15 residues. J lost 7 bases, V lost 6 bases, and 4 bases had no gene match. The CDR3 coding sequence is TGTGCCAGCAGCCCAGGACTAGCGGGAGGGAATGAGCAGTTCTTC. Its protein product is CASSPGLAGGNEQFF.

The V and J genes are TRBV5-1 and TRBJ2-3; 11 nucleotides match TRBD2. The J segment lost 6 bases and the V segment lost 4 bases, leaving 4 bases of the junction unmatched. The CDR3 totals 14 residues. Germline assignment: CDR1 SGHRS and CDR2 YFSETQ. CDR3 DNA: TGCGCCAGCAGCCTCGTAGCGGGAGGGGATACGCAGTATTTT. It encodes CASSLVAGGDTQYF. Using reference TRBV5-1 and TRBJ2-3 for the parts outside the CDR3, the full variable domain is KAGVTQTPRYLIKTRGQQVTLSCSPISGHRSVSWYQQTPGQGLQFLFEYFSETQRNKGNFPGRFSGRQFSNSRSEMNVSTLELGDSALYLCASSLVAGGDTQYFGPGTRLTVL.

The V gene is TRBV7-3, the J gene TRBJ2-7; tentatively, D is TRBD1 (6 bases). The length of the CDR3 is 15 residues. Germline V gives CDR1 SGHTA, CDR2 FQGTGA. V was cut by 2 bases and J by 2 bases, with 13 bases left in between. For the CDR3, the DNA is TGTGCCAGCAGCTTAGTGGCAGGGGCTACCTACGAGCAGTACTTC. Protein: CASSLVAGATYEQYF.

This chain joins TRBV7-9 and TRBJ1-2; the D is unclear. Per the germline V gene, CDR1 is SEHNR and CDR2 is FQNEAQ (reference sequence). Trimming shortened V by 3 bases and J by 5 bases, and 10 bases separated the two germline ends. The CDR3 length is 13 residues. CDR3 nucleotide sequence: TGTGCCAGCAGCTTCGACGGCGGATATGGCTACACCTTC. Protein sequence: CASSFDGGYGYTF.

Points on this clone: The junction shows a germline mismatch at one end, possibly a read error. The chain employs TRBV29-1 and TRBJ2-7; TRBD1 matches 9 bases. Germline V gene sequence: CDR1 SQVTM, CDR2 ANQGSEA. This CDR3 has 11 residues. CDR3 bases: TGCAGCGTCGACTCCCGGGACAGGGAAATCTTC. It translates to CSVDSRDREIF.